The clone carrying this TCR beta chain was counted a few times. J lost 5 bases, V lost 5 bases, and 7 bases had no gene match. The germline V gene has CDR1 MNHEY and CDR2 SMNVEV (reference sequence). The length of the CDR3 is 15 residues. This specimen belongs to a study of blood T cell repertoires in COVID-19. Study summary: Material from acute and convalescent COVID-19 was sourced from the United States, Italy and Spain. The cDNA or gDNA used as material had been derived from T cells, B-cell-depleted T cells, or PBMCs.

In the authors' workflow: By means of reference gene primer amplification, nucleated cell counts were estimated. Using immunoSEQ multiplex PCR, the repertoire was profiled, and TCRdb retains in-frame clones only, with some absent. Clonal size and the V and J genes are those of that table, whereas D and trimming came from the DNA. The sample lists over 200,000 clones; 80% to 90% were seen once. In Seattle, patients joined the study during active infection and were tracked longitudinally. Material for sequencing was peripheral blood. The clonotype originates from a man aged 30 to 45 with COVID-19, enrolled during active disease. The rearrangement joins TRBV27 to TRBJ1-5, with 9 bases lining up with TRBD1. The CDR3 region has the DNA TGTGCCAGCAGTCCTTACCGGGACAGGGATCAGCCCCAGCATTTT. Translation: CASSPYRDRDQPQHF.